This T cell receptor beta chain comes out of a study of blood T cell repertoires in COVID-19. About the study: COVID-19 samples collected from the United States, Italy and Spain covered acute and convalescent phases. PBMCs, B-cell-depleted T cells, or T cells provided the cDNA or gDNA that made up the material.

The protocol was immunoSEQ multiplex PCR, while the TCRdb copy is restricted to in-frame clones and leaves out a portion. The data show 9,000 to 10,000 clones, around 80% seen once. Germline assignment: CDR1 SGHAT and CDR2 FQNNGV. The CDR3 spans 18 residues. V shed 5 bases and J 2 bases; nucleotides not matched to a gene: 11. V and J are TRBV11-2 and TRBJ2-6, with 8 bases aligning to TRBD1. Sequencing used peripheral blood. The sequence was collected from a human donor in a cohort sampled during active COVID-19. The CDR3 region is CASSQTTGGHAGANVLTF. CDR3 sequence (DNA): TGTGCCAGCAGCCAAACCACAGGGGGTCACGCTGGGGCCAACGTCCTGACTTTC.